This TCR beta chain originates from a study of OX40 agonist ivuxolimab in advanced cancers. Produced via immunoSEQ multiplex PCR; TCRdb's table is partial and in-frame only. The sample consists of under 85,000 clones, around 83% of them appearing once. The CDR3 runs 17 residues. V was shortened by 6 bases and J by 9 bases, with 27 bases between the two germline ends. Germline V lookup: CDR1 SGHTA, CDR2 FQGTGA. The chain is built from TRBV7-3 and TRBJ2-1; D perhaps matches TRBD1 (5 bases). The source material was CD4+ or CD8+ T cells sorted from blood, sampled in a trial of the OX40 agonist ivuxolimab. The sequence was collected from an adult with an advanced solid tumor such as melanoma, head and neck, liver or kidney cancer. CDR3: CASSQGSTKRADGEQFF. As DNA, the CDR3 is TGTGCCAGCAGTCAGGGCTCTACTAAAAGGGCTGATGGTGAGCAGTTCTTC.